This T cell receptor beta chain was found in a study of siplizumab effects on memory and regulatory T cells. Background on the study: Each responder-stimulator pair had a siplizumab approximately 1 ug/mL reaction and a drug-free control.

Turning to this clone: Its antigen remains unidentified.

Mixed lymphocyte reaction cells were cocultured at 37°C for more than 5 days. General study findings and limits: Fewer alloreactive sequences mapped to unstimulated CD4+ memory cells under siplizumab. Confirmation was lacking for the suppressive function of proliferating Tregs derived from siplizumab cultures.

Germline lookup yields CDR1 SGHRS and CDR2 YFSETQ. The CDR3 has 14 amino acids. Trimming pared 6 bases from V and 0 bases from J, leaving 10 bases between. Data came from immunoSEQ multiplex PCR; TCRdb stores just in-frame clones and leaves some out. The table includes over 15,000 clones, more than 35% detected once. This sequence joins TRBV5-1 and TRBJ1-3; a possible D gene is TRBD1 (5 bases). The material sequenced was CFSE-low (dividing) CD4+ T cells sorted from an allogeneic mixed lymphocyte reaction. The source of this sequence is a human donor in good health; the cells came from an allogeneic mixed lymphocyte reaction. The CDR3 region has the DNA TGCGCCAGCACCCCGGGGCTCTCTGGAAACACCATATATTTT. Encoded protein: CASTPGLSGNTIYF.